Given below is one TCR beta chain in context. The CDR3 is made up of 15 amino acids. CDR1 and CDR2 (germline): MGHRA, YSYEKL. The V and J ends lost 2 bases and 5 bases respectively, with 12 bases between them. The source of the sample is a study of blood T cell repertoires in COVID-19. Background on the study: Samples came from the United States, Italy and Spain, spanning acute and convalescent COVID-19.

Assay: immunoSEQ multiplex PCR; the TCRdb copy retains only in-frame clones and omits some. The sample holds some 200,000 clones, 80% to 90% seen once. The chain has TRBV4-1 and TRBJ2-2, with D perhaps TRBD1 (5 bases). This clonotype was obtained from a woman older than 75 with active or convalescent COVID-19. The sample was peripheral blood. This CDR3 is CASSQSFPGTGELFF. DNA of the CDR3: TGCGCCAGCAGCCAATCCTTCCCAGGGACCGGGGAGCTGTTTTTT.